The rows below give T cell receptor beta chains drawn from one sample of a study of beta chain features in type 1 diabetes. Profiling relied on immunoSEQ multiplex PCR, and the TCRdb table lists in-frame clones only, not all of them. Counted here are hundreds of thousands of clones, roughly a tenth occurring once; the ten biggest clones make up over 0.015%. The sequenced sample consisted of naive CD4+ T cells from blood. These receptors were taken from a man aged 25 to 45 with type 1 diabetes. The CDR3 runs from the conserved cysteine through the conserved F or W. D genes are given only for firm matches. Clone size is not always given. Where it is, it says once, few, many or a class for expanded clones.

J gene: TRBJ1-1; clone size: few; V gene: TRBV11-2; D gene: .; CDR3 protein: CASSRARDIGEAFF; CDR3 DNA: TGTGCCAGCAGCAGAGCCAGGGATATAGGTGAAGCTTTCTTT
J gene: TRBJ1-3; clone size: .; V gene: TRBV11-2; D gene: .; CDR3 protein: CASSLGPPPSSGNTIYF; CDR3 DNA: TGTGCCAGCAGCTTAGGTCCCCCGCCTAGCTCTGGAAACACCATATATTTT
J gene: TRBJ1-2; clone size: .; V gene: TRBV27; D gene: TRBD1; CDR3 protein: CASSPIGTGNYGYTF; CDR3 DNA: TGTGCCAGCAGCCCCATCGGGACAGGGAACTATGGCTACACCTTC
J gene: TRBJ1-6; clone size: few; V gene: TRBV7-9; D gene: TRBD1; CDR3 protein: CASSPRRGRSSPLHF; CDR3 DNA: TGTGCCAGCAGTCCACGCAGGGGGAGAAGTTCACCCCTCCACTTT
J gene: TRBJ2-3; clone size: .; V gene: TRBV7-2; D gene: TRBD2; CDR3 protein: CASRAPLGVAGRPDTQYF; CDR3 DNA: TGTGCCAGCCGTGCCCCACTAGGGGTAGCGGGGAGGCCTGACACGCAGTATTTT
J gene: TRBJ2-7; clone size: few; V gene: TRBV10-3; D gene: .; CDR3 protein: CAISTDYSYEQYF; CDR3 DNA: TGTGCCATCAGCACGGACTACTCCTACGAGCAGTACTTC
J gene: TRBJ2-1; clone size: few; V gene: TRBV2; D gene: .; CDR3 protein: CASSPGLYNEQFF; CDR3 DNA: TGTGCCAGCAGCCCGGGATTATACAATGAGCAGTTCTTC
J gene: TRBJ2-6; clone size: few; V gene: TRBV6-1; D gene: .; CDR3 protein: CASSEASGIGANVLTF; CDR3 DNA: TGTGCCAGCAGTGAAGCATCAGGGATTGGGGCCAACGTCCTGACTTTC
J gene: TRBJ1-1; clone size: .; V gene: TRBV7-9; D gene: .; CDR3 protein: CASSLIGGATNTEAFF; CDR3 DNA: TGTGCCAGCAGCCTGATTGGAGGGGCGACTAACACTGAAGCTTTCTTT
J gene: TRBJ1-6; clone size: few; V gene: TRBV6-6; D gene: .; CDR3 protein: CASSYRGLDSPLHF; CDR3 DNA: TGTGCCAGCAGTTATAGAGGCCTGGATTCACCCCTCCACTTT
J gene: TRBJ1-6; clone size: few; V gene: TRBV7-2; D gene: TRBD1; CDR3 protein: CASSRQGRYNSPLHF; CDR3 DNA: TGTGCCAGCAGTCGACAGGGTCGATATAATTCACCCCTCCACTTT
J gene: TRBJ2-7; clone size: few; V gene: TRBV18; D gene: TRBD2; CDR3 protein: CASSPPGLAGEQYF; CDR3 DNA: TGTGCCAGCTCACCACCGGGACTAGCTGGCGAGCAGTACTTC
J gene: TRBJ2-7; clone size: few; V gene: TRBV7-9; D gene: TRBD1; CDR3 protein: CASSQKDRGGNEQYF; CDR3 DNA: TGTGCCAGCAGCCAAAAAGACAGGGGAGGAAACGAGCAGTACTTC
J gene: TRBJ1-2; clone size: few; V gene: TRBV6-1; D gene: TRBD1; CDR3 protein: CASSDRTGRVSGYTF; CDR3 DNA: TGTGCCAGCAGTGATAGGACAGGGAGGGTTTCTGGCTACACCTTC
J gene: TRBJ1-1; clone size: few; V gene: TRBV6-5; D gene: TRBD1; CDR3 protein: CASSLTGGTEAFF; CDR3 DNA: TGTGCCAGCAGCTTGACAGGGGGGACTGAAGCTTTCTTT
J gene: TRBJ2-7; clone size: .; V gene: TRBV18; D gene: .; CDR3 protein: CASSPPNVGAQGGEQYF; CDR3 DNA: TGTGCCAGCTCACCACCGAATGTTGGAGCACAGGGCGGGGAGCAGTACTTC
J gene: TRBJ2-1; clone size: few; V gene: TRBV7-6; D gene: .; CDR3 protein: CASSLYPSEQFF; CDR3 DNA: TGTGCCAGCAGCTTATACCCGAGTGAGCAGTTCTTC
J gene: TRBJ2-5; clone size: few; V gene: TRBV29-1; D gene: .; CDR3 protein: CSVSLQYQETQYF; CDR3 DNA: TGCAGCGTTTCTCTGCAGTACCAAGAGACCCAGTACTTC
J gene: TRBJ2-1; clone size: few; V gene: TRBV29-1; D gene: .; CDR3 protein: CSVRRGLNNEQFF; CDR3 DNA: TGCAGCGTGCGGCGGGGTTTGAACAATGAGCAGTTCTTC
J gene: TRBJ1-1; clone size: few; V gene: TRBV30; D gene: .; CDR3 protein: CAWSQGALRTEAFF; CDR3 DNA: TGTGCCTGGAGTCAAGGGGCCCTGAGAACTGAAGCTTTCTTT
J gene: TRBJ2-7; clone size: .; V gene: TRBV9; D gene: TRBD1; CDR3 protein: CASSRLGQGKAYEQYF; CDR3 DNA: TGTGCCAGCAGCAGACTCGGACAGGGCAAAGCCTACGAGCAGTACTTC
J gene: TRBJ1-1; clone size: few; V gene: TRBV5-1; D gene: .; CDR3 protein: CASSLTGNTEAFF; CDR3 DNA: TGCGCCAGCAGCTTGACCGGGAACACTGAAGCTTTCTTT
J gene: TRBJ2-1; clone size: .; V gene: TRBV6-1; D gene: .; CDR3 protein: CASTNPYNEQFF; CDR3 DNA: TGTGCCAGCACCAATCCCTACAATGAGCAGTTCTTC
J gene: TRBJ2-7; clone size: .; V gene: TRBV6-1; D gene: TRBD1; CDR3 protein: CASSLRDRSDEQYF; CDR3 DNA: TGTGCCAGCAGTCTCCGGGACAGGTCCGACGAGCAGTACTTC
J gene: TRBJ1-1; clone size: few; V gene: TRBV10-3; D gene: .; CDR3 protein: CAISERRENTEAFF; CDR3 DNA: TGTGCCATCAGTGAACGACGGGAGAACACTGAAGCTTTCTTT
J gene: TRBJ2-1; clone size: few; V gene: TRBV9; D gene: .; CDR3 protein: CASSVGQGDNEQFF; CDR3 DNA: TGTGCCAGCAGCGTAGGCCAGGGCGACAATGAGCAGTTCTTC
J gene: TRBJ2-3; clone size: .; V gene: TRBV10-3; D gene: TRBD2; CDR3 protein: CAISLADTDTQYF; CDR3 DNA: TGTGCCATCAGCCTAGCGGACACAGATACGCAGTATTTT
J gene: TRBJ1-5; clone size: .; V gene: TRBV15; D gene: .; CDR3 protein: CATSRPGGPNQPQHF; CDR3 DNA: TGTGCCACCAGCAGACCCGGGGGGCCCAATCAGCCCCAGCATTTT
J gene: TRBJ2-7; clone size: few; V gene: TRBV6-1; D gene: .; CDR3 protein: CASSEAGVDPSGKYF; CDR3 DNA: TGTGCCAGCAGTGAAGCAGGAGTAGATCCTTCGGGAAAGTACTTC
J gene: TRBJ2-5; clone size: .; V gene: TRBV6-1; D gene: TRBD1; CDR3 protein: CAAEHAGTGQETQYF; CDR3 DNA: TGTGCCGCCGAGCACGCAGGGACAGGGCAAGAGACCCAGTACTTC
J gene: TRBJ1-1; clone size: few; V gene: TRBV13; D gene: TRBD1; CDR3 protein: CASSRQGGTEAFF; CDR3 DNA: TGTGCCAGCAGCCGACAGGGCGGCACTGAAGCTTTCTTT
J gene: TRBJ2-1; clone size: few; V gene: TRBV4-1; D gene: TRBD1; CDR3 protein: CASSPSRDRGLNEQFF; CDR3 DNA: TGCGCCAGCAGCCCATCAAGGGACAGGGGGCTGAATGAGCAGTTCTTC
J gene: TRBJ1-3; clone size: few; V gene: TRBV9; D gene: .; CDR3 protein: CASSVLTEISGNTIYF; CDR3 DNA: TGTGCCAGCAGCGTACTAACCGAGATCTCTGGAAACACCATATATTTT
J gene: TRBJ1-5; clone size: few; V gene: TRBV6-5; D gene: TRBD1; CDR3 protein: CASRQGAASNQPQHF; CDR3 DNA: TGTGCCAGCAGACAGGGGGCGGCTAGCAATCAGCCCCAGCATTTT
J gene: TRBJ1-2; clone size: .; V gene: TRBV4-2; D gene: TRBD1; CDR3 protein: CASSPSDRGKANYGYTF; CDR3 DNA: TGTGCCAGCAGCCCATCGGACAGGGGAAAAGCTAACTATGGCTACACCTTC
J gene: TRBJ2-5; clone size: .; V gene: TRBV30; D gene: TRBD2; CDR3 protein: CAWSTRGGARETQYF; CDR3 DNA: TGTGCCTGGAGTACCCGCGGGGGGGCCCGAGAGACCCAGTACTTC
J gene: TRBJ1-2; clone size: .; V gene: TRBV5-4; D gene: .; CDR3 protein: CASSLRERPYYGYTF; CDR3 DNA: TGTGCCAGCAGCTTGCGGGAACGCCCCTACTATGGCTACACCTTC
J gene: TRBJ2-1; clone size: few; V gene: TRBV9; D gene: TRBD1; CDR3 protein: CASSLRRDSRNEQFF; CDR3 DNA: TGTGCCAGCAGCCTCCGTCGGGACAGTCGCAATGAGCAGTTCTTC
J gene: TRBJ1-1; clone size: .; V gene: TRBV30; D gene: .; CDR3 protein: CAWSVRFVGTEAFF; CDR3 DNA: TGTGCCTGGAGTGTAAGGTTTGTCGGGACTGAAGCTTTCTTT
J gene: TRBJ2-1; clone size: few; V gene: TRBV5-1; D gene: TRBD2; CDR3 protein: CASSLVAGSSYNEQFF; CDR3 DNA: TGCGCCAGCAGCTTGGTAGCGGGGAGCTCCTACAATGAGCAGTTCTTC
J gene: TRBJ2-7; clone size: few; V gene: TRBV9; D gene: .; CDR3 protein: CASSARGGAGEQYF; CDR3 DNA: TGTGCCAGCAGCGCCCGAGGGGGGGCTGGCGAGCAGTACTTC
J gene: TRBJ2-5; clone size: few; V gene: TRBV4-3; D gene: TRBD2; CDR3 protein: CASSQGRSGGAGETQYF; CDR3 DNA: TGCGCCAGCAGCCAAGGGCGATCCGGGGGGGCCGGGGAGACCCAGTACTTC
J gene: TRBJ1-5; clone size: .; V gene: TRBV28; D gene: .; CDR3 protein: CASSFIAGESNQPQHF; CDR3 DNA: TGTGCCAGCAGTTTTATTGCTGGAGAGAGCAATCAGCCCCAGCATTTT
J gene: TRBJ2-1; clone size: once; V gene: TRBV5-4; D gene: TRBD2; CDR3 protein: CASSLDGGGYNEQFF; CDR3 DNA: TGTGCCAGCAGCTTGGACGGGGGGGGCTACAATGAGCAGTTCTTC
J gene: TRBJ2-1; clone size: .; V gene: TRBV5-6; D gene: .; CDR3 protein: CASSLWSGEQFF; CDR3 DNA: TGTGCCAGCAGCTTGTGGTCAGGTGAGCAGTTCTTC
J gene: TRBJ2-2; clone size: few; V gene: TRBV5-1; D gene: .; CDR3 protein: CASGEGTFHGELFF; CDR3 DNA: TGCGCCAGCGGAGAAGGGACATTCCACGGGGAGCTGTTTTTT
J gene: TRBJ2-7; clone size: .; V gene: TRBV7-6; D gene: .; CDR3 protein: CASSSIQVEQYF; CDR3 DNA: TGTGCCAGCAGCTCGATACAGGTTGAGCAGTACTTC
J gene: TRBJ1-1; clone size: .; V gene: TRBV5-1; D gene: TRBD1; CDR3 protein: CASRTGMNTEAFF; CDR3 DNA: TGCGCCAGCAGGACAGGGATGAACACTGAAGCTTTCTTT
J gene: TRBJ1-3; clone size: .; V gene: TRBV25-1; D gene: .; CDR3 protein: CASSERTVPGNTIYF; CDR3 DNA: TGTGCCAGCAGTGAACGGACAGTACCTGGAAACACCATATATTTT
J gene: TRBJ1-2; clone size: .; V gene: TRBV18; D gene: TRBD1; CDR3 protein: CASSRTGSGYTF; CDR3 DNA: TGTGCCAGCTCCAGGACAGGGTCTGGCTACACCTTC
J gene: TRBJ2-5; clone size: few; V gene: TRBV2; D gene: TRBD2; CDR3 protein: CASSVRLAGGTETQYF; CDR3 DNA: TGTGCCAGCAGTGTCCGACTAGCGGGGGGAACAGAGACCCAGTACTTC
J gene: TRBJ1-1; clone size: .; V gene: TRBV19; D gene: TRBD1; CDR3 protein: CASSADRDTEAFF; CDR3 DNA: TGTGCCAGTAGTGCGGACAGGGACACTGAAGCTTTCTTT
J gene: TRBJ2-7; clone size: .; V gene: TRBV28; D gene: .; CDR3 protein: CASRPGLLFEQYF; CDR3 DNA: TGTGCCAGCAGACCGGGACTCCTTTTTGAGCAGTACTTC
J gene: TRBJ2-6; clone size: .; V gene: TRBV7-9; D gene: .; CDR3 protein: CASIPGGAGANVLTF; CDR3 DNA: TGTGCCAGCATCCCAGGAGGTGCAGGGGCCAACGTCCTGACTTTC
J gene: TRBJ2-1; clone size: .; V gene: TRBV5-1; D gene: TRBD2; CDR3 protein: CASSATSGGVPGEQFF; CDR3 DNA: TGCGCCAGCAGCGCCACTAGCGGGGGGGTCCCGGGTGAGCAGTTCTTC